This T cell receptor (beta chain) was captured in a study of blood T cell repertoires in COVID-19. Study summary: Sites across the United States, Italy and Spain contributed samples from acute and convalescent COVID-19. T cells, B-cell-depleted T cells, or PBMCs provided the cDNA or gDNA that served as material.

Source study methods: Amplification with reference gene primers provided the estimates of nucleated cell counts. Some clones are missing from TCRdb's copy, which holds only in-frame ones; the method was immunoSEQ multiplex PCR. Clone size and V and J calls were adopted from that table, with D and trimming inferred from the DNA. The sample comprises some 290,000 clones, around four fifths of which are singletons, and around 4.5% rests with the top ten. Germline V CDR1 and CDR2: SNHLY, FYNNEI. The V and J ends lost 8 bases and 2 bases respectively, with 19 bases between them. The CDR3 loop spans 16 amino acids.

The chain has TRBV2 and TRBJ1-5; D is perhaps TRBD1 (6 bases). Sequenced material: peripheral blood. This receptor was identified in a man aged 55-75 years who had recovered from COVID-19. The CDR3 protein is CASGPLGDKGNQPQHF. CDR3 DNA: TGTGCCAGCGGCCCCCTAGGGGACAAAGGCAATCAGCCCCAGCATTTT.